The present entry profiles one T cell receptor (beta chain) with its context. These data originate in a study of blood T cell repertoires in COVID-19. At the level of the study: PBMCs, B-cell-depleted T cells, or T cells provided the cDNA or gDNA that made up the material.

Authors' processing steps: Nucleated cell number was recorded as an estimate derived from reference gene primer amplification. Only in-frame clones appear in the TCRdb table, and some are missing; sequencing was by immunoSEQ multiplex PCR. The V and J calls and clone size were taken over from that table, and D and trimming were inferred from the DNA. The sample shows fewer than 400,000 clones, around 84% of them seen only once. Trimming at V came to 0 bases and at J to 9 bases, leaving 11 bases not matched to a gene. Germline CDR1 and CDR2: MNHNS and SASEGT. The CDR3 has 16 residues. The clonotype originates from a woman aged 18-30 years with acute or convalescent COVID-19. The sequencing sample was made of peripheral blood. The rearrangement uses TRBV6-1 and TRBJ2-1, with TRBD2 identical over 7 bases. The CDR3 protein is CASSEAPSGKRGEQFF. CDR3 in DNA: TGTGCCAGCAGTGAAGCTCCTAGCGGTAAAAGGGGTGAGCAGTTCTTC.